A few counts support the clone carrying this T cell receptor beta chain. The V gene's germline CDR1 is LNHDA and CDR2 SQIVND (reference sequence). V lost 9 bases and J 2 bases, leaving 14 bases between the germline ends. The CDR3 is 14 residues long. The sample belongs to a study of blood T cell repertoires in COVID-19. Overall study: The origin of the acute and convalescent COVID-19 samples was the United States, Italy and Spain. T cells, B-cell-depleted T cells, or PBMCs supplied cDNA or gDNA.

Original processing methods: Amplified reference gene primers provided the basis for estimating nucleated cell counts. Assay: immunoSEQ multiplex PCR; the TCRdb copy retains only in-frame clones and omits some. The D gene and trimming were derived from the DNA, and the V and J assignments and clone size from that table. Among 14,000 or so clones listed, roughly four fifths were seen once. The sequence was collected from a human donor in a cohort sampled during active COVID-19. The chain uses TRBV19 and TRBJ1-5, with D perhaps TRBD1 (5 bases). Sequenced input: peripheral blood. The CDR3 nucleotides read TGTGCCAGCTCCCGGGGAGGGGGCAATCAGCCCCAGCATTTT. Residues: CASSRGGGNQPQHF.